This T cell receptor beta chain emerged from a study of T-cell memory formation after mild COVID-19. The CDR3 covers 15 residues. Trimming shortened V by 2 bases and J by 3 bases, and 11 bases separated the two germline ends. MiXCR, applied by TCRdb to the 5' RACE reads, yields one record per CDR3 protein. Among 300,000 to 350,000 distinct CDR3 sequences listed, around 19% were seen once. This clonotype was counted between two and nine times. This sequence originates from a man aged 18 to 30 who had mild COVID-19 (a few samples of this study predate the infection). Cell type and time point are not known. Sample: PBMCs or a T cell subset sorted from them (not recorded which). The V and J genes are TRBV12-3 or TRBV12-4 and TRBJ1-5, with D possibly TRBD1 on 5 matching bases. As DNA, the CDR3 is TGTGCCAGCAGTTTATGGCAGGGAAACAATCAGCCCCAGCATTTT. This codes for CASSLWQGNNQPQHF.